This TCR beta chain was identified during a study of shared clonotypes between healthy human individuals. Study details: Participating donors consisted of a couple of women and three men aged 18 to 49.

Over several immunoSEQ plates, each subset's genomic DNA was distributed in even portions. Clones were read by immunoSEQ multiplex PCR, and TCRdb kept only the in-frame ones, dropping some. This table holds around 480,000 clones, roughly 79% found once. The CDR3 has 14 amino acids. Germline values: CDR1 GTSNPN, CDR2 SVGIG (reference sequence). Trimming took 8 bases from V and 3 from J; bases not matched to a gene: 11. None of the donors, who were healthy HIV-negative adults, had recently had acute infections or vaccinations. Worth noting for this clone: Its antigen remains unidentified.

General observations from the study: Only blood was sampled; tissue repertoires likely differ.

Sequencing input: PBMCs. This rearrangement joins TRBV30 to TRBJ2-7; 9 nucleotides match TRBD1. This sequence was found in a woman aged 40 to 55 in good health. Some clones in this sample may be carry-over from other donors' samples. Here the CDR3 DNA reads TGTGCCACGGGACAGGGAGCGGGTATCTACGAGCAGTACTTC. Translating gives CATGQGAGIYEQYF.